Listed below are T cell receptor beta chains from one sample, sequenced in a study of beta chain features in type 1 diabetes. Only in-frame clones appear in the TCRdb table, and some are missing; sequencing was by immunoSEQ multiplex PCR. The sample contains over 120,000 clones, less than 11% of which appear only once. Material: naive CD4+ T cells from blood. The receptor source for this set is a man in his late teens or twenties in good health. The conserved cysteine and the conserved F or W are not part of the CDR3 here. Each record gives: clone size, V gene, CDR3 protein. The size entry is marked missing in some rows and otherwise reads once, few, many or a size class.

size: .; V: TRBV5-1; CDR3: ASSQDWGQRVDEQF
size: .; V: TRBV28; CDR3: ASSLGGSGQGYQPQH
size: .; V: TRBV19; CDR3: ASQSFDRDRGTEAF
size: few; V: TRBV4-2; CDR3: ASSQILAGGPGSYEQY
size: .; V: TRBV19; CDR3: ASSIVGQGEAYEQY
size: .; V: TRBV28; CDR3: ASSSNLQGADNEQF
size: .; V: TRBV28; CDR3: ASSGQGGEKLF
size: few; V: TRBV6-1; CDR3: ASSPQETQY
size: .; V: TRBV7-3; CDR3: ASSPTGDGYNEQF
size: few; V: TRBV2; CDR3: ASRDIKGQVPNQPQH
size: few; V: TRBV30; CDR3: AWSLGQGNNSPLH
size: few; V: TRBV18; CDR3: ASSPAALNEKLF
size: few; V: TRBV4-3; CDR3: ASSQDRLAANTGELF
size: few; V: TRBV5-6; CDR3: ASSSSYEQY
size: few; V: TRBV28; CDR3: ASSLFRQGGFQPQH
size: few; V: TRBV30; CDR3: AWSVRTVGPGELF
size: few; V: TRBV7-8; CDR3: ASSLAREQGLAF
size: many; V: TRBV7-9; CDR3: ASSLDRQGTDTQY
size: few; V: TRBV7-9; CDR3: ASSPDRSNEKLF
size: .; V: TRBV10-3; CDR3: AISAGAFGYT
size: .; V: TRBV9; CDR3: ASSFTKRGSNTGELF
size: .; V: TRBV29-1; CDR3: SGRDRGPQPQH
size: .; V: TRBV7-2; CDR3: ASSLVPSGGAWETQY
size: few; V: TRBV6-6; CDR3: ASRSPWGVGF
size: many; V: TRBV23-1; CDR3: ASSQSGGLQETQY
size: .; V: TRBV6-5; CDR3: ASSYGADYEQY
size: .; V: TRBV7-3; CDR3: ASSKRQTGELF
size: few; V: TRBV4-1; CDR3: ASSQDGGRGGVDTQY
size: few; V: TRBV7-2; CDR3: ASSYVSQRGPSTDTQY
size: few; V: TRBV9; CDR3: ASSVSGTGNYEQY
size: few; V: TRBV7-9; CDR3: ASSLGGTGSNYGYT
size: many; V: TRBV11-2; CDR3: ASSLDHMGGEQF
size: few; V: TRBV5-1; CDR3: ASWTGNYNSPLH